The 15 T cell receptor beta chains reported below all come from one sample, sequenced in a study of human CD4 T cells and Enterobacteriaceae. Some clones are missing from TCRdb's copy, which holds only in-frame ones; the method was immunoSEQ multiplex PCR. This table holds 25,000 to 30,000 clones, around four fifths found once. All CD4+ cells other than CD45RA+CCR7+CD95- naive cells were sorted as memory, over 95% pure. Sequencing was carried out using memory CD4+ T cells from blood. The source of these receptors is a human donor in good health.

This chain uses TRBV30 with TRBJ1-2; 9 nucleotides agree with TRBD1. The germline CDR1 and CDR2 sequences are GTSNPN and SVGIG (reference sequence). The CDR3 runs to 15 residues. The junction had 6 bases not matched to a gene; V was cut back by 2 bases and J by 2 bases. CDR3 DNA sequence: TGTGCCTGGAGTAAGAGCGGGACAGGGAACTATGGCTACACCTTC. Translated: CAWSKSGTGNYGYTF.

The rearrangement links TRBV7-9 to TRBJ2-7; the D is unclear. The CDR3 sequence is 14 residues long. V was trimmed by 0 bases and J by 6 bases, leaving 12 bases between them. Per germline, CDR1 SEHNR and CDR2 FQNEAQ (reference sequence). Here the CDR3 reads CASSLALEVTEQYF. The CDR3 nucleotides are TGTGCCAGCAGCTTAGCCCTCGAGGTTACCGAGCAGTACTTC.

The chain links TRBV6-6 to TRBJ2-7, with TRBD2 matching 7 bases. Germline CDR1 is MNHNY and CDR2 is SVGAGI (reference sequence). After removal of 8 bases from V and 6 bases from J, the junction contained 4 bases not matched to a gene. CDR3 length equals 11 residues. CDR3 sequence reads: CASGGGSEQYF. Written as DNA, the CDR3 is TGTGCCAGCGGCGGGGGTAGCGAGCAGTACTTC.

The chain employs TRBV10-3 and TRBJ2-1; 9 positions match TRBD2. The J segment lost 5 bases and the V segment lost 4 bases, leaving 6 bases of the junction unmatched. Germline V CDR1 and CDR2: ENHRY, SYGVKD. The CDR3 length is 15 residues. DNA of the CDR3: TGTGCCATCAGTGGACTAGCGGAATTTCACAATGAGCAGTTCTTC. Residues: CAISGLAEFHNEQFF.

By sample fraction, this clone is medium-sized. This rearrangement joins TRBV10-3 to TRBJ1-1, with D tentatively TRBD1 (6 bases). CDR1 and CDR2 from the germline V gene are ENHRY and SYGVKD. Deletions cut 4 bases from V and 3 bases from J, with 9 bases between. This CDR3 spans 13 amino acids. Here the CDR3 reads CAISARGDTEAFF. For the CDR3, the DNA is TGTGCCATCAGTGCCAGGGGAGACACTGAAGCTTTCTTT.

The chain employs TRBV5-4 and TRBJ2-3; D possibly corresponds to TRBD2 (6 bases). With 4 bases removed from V and 2 bases from J, the gap between germline ends came to 17 bases. The CDR3 is made up of 16 amino acids. CDR1 and CDR2 from the germline V gene are SGHNT and YYREEE (reference sequence). DNA for the CDR3: TGTGCCAGCAGCAGAGGCTCCCGGGAGTACACAGATACGCAGTATTTT. Residues: CASSRGSREYTDTQYF.

This clone is labeled as medium-sized. V is TRBV11-2 and J is TRBJ2-7; the D gene is possibly TRBD2 (6 bases). Germline assignment: CDR1 SGHAT and CDR2 FQNNGV. This CDR3 is 14 amino acids long. The V end lost 5 bases, the J end lost 0 bases, and 11 bases lay between the germline ends. CDR3 nucleotide sequence: TGTGCCAGCAGCCCCCTGACTAGCTCCTACGAGCAGTACTTC. Translated, it gives CASSPLTSSYEQYF. The whole variable domain, filled in from reference TRBV11-2 and TRBJ2-7, reads EAGVAQSPRYKIIEKRQSVAFWCNPISGHATLYWYQQILGQGPKLLIQFQNNGVVDDSQLPKDRFSAERLKGVDSTLKIQPAKLEDSAVYLCASSPLTSSYEQYFGPGTRLTVT.

A single count supports this clone. This chain links TRBV10-2 with TRBJ2-7, with TRBD2 identical over 9 bases. This CDR3 has 16 residues. V was pared by 7 bases and J by 0 bases, with 10 bases of the junction left unmatched. Germline CDR1 is WSHSY and CDR2 is SAAADI. This chain's CDR3 is CASNSELAGASYEQYF. The CDR3 nucleotides read TGCGCCAGCAACTCCGAACTAGCGGGTGCCTCCTACGAGCAGTACTTC.

This clone was counted once. The DNA for the CDR3 is TGTGCCAGCTCCCCCGGGGAATCTGGAAACACCATATATTTT. This codes for CASSPGESGNTIYF. This sequence joins TRBV18 and TRBJ1-3; D remains unclear. There are 14 residues in the CDR3. Trimming shortened V by 6 bases and J by 1 base, and 10 bases separated the two germline ends. Germline lookup yields CDR1 KGHSH and CDR2 LQKENI.

Points on this clone: Its ends do not fully match the called genes, so a read error is possible. The chain combines TRBV28 with TRBJ2-4; TRBD2 is a possible D gene (6 bases). This CDR3 has 14 residues. The germline CDR1 and CDR2 sequences are MDHEN and SYDVKM. Here the CDR3 DNA reads TGTGCCATCAGTGGGGGGAGTTCCAAAAACATTCAGTACTTC. This translates into CAISGGSSKNIQYF.

This chain uses TRBV5-6 with TRBJ2-5; maybe TRBD1 (5 bases). The V end was cut by 0 bases, the J end by 1 base, with 10 bases between. Germline-derived CDR1 and CDR2 are SGHDT and YYEEEE. The CDR3 is 15 residues long. This CDR3 reads CASSLALRAQETQYF. CDR3 coding DNA: TGTGCCAGCAGCTTGGCCCTCAGGGCCCAAGAGACCCAGTACTTC.

The chain employs TRBV5-1 and TRBJ1-4; D possibly corresponds to TRBD1 (6 bases). Trimming took 2 bases from V and 8 from J, leaving 10 bases between them. The CDR3 is made up of 13 amino acids. Germline-derived CDR1 and CDR2 are SGHRS and YFSETQ. The CDR3 DNA is TGCGCCAGCAGCTTAGGGGGGATCGAAAAACTGTTTTTT. Its protein is CASSLGGIEKLFF.

The V call is TRBV7-2, the J call TRBJ2-1; TRBD2 agrees at 10 bases. CDR1 is SGHTA and CDR2 is FQGNSA in the germline V gene. The CDR3 consists of 17 residues. The V segment lost 1 base and the J segment 3 bases; nucleotides outside the gene matches: 6. The CDR3 reads CASSLDRTSGNYNEQFF. CDR3 nucleotide sequence: TGTGCCAGCAGCTTAGACCGGACTAGCGGAAACTACAATGAGCAGTTCTTC.

CDR3 DNA sequence: TGTGCCAGCAGCCAGACCCTCCGCCCGAGCTATGGCTACACCTTC. Its translation is CASSQTLRPSYGYTF. The genes are TRBV4-2 and TRBJ1-2; D remains unclear. V gave up 3 bases and J gave up 4 bases, with 15 bases separating them. The germline CDR1 and CDR2 sequences are LGHNA and YNFKEQ. This CDR3 is built from 15 residues.

This chain links TRBV6-1 with TRBJ1-2; D is perhaps TRBD1 (5 bases). Germline V gene sequence: CDR1 MNHNS, CDR2 SASEGT. The CDR3 has 15 residues. Trimming took off 6 bases at V and 1 base at J, with 15 bases between the two ends. CDR3 DNA sequence: TGTGCCAGCAGCCCGGGACTGCCCGTTAACTATGGCTACACCTTC. Protein: CASSPGLPVNYGYTF.